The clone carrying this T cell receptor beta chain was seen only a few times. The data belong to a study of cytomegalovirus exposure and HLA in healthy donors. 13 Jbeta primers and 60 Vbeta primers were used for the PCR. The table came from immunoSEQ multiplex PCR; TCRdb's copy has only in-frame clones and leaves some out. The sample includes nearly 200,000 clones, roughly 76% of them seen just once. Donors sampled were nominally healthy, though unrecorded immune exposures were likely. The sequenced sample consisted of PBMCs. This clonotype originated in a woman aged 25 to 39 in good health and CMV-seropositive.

The CDR3 loop reads CASSETTGAGGQPQHF. The DNA of the CDR3 is TGCGCCAGCAGCGAAACGACCGGGGCCGGGGGTCAGCCCCAGCATTTT. The chain recombines TRBV4-3 with TRBJ1-5, with a tentative D call TRBD1 (5 bases). Germline assignment: CDR1 LGHNA and CDR2 YSLEER. This CDR3 contains 16 residues. V shed 5 bases and J shed 6 bases, with 20 bases lying between them.